Following are 9 T cell receptor beta chains from one sample sequenced in a study of OX40 agonist ivuxolimab in advanced cancers. The data were produced by immunoSEQ multiplex PCR, yet TCRdb's version contains in-frame clones alone and is incomplete. The top ten hold 2.5% to 3% of the sample, which has around 72,000 clones, around 90% seen once. Sequenced here: CD4+ or CD8+ T cells sorted from blood, sampled in a trial of the OX40 agonist ivuxolimab. Source of these receptors: an adult with an advanced solid tumor such as melanoma, head and neck, liver or kidney cancer.

The chain uses TRBV7-9 and TRBJ1-6; possible D gene TRBD1, 6 bases. V was pared by 5 bases and J by 9 bases, with 14 bases between. Germline CDR1 and CDR2: SEHNR and FQNEAQ (reference sequence). CDR3 size: 14 residues. The CDR3 region has the DNA TGTGCCAGCAGCCTGGGCCAGGGGATTTCACCCCTCCACTTT. It codes for CASSLGQGISPLHF.

The CDR3 bases are TGCAGCGTTCAGAATTTGAACACGAACACTGAAGCTTTCTTT. Translated, it gives CSVQNLNTNTEAFF. The V and J genes are TRBV29-1 and TRBJ1-1; D ambiguous. The CDR3 runs to 14 residues. CDR1 is SQVTM and CDR2 is ANQGSEA in the germline V gene. Trimming cost V 5 bases and J 1 base, with 14 bases left between them.

This rearrangement joins TRBV27 to TRBJ2-1; TRBD1 might be the D (5 bases). The germline V gene encodes CDR1 MNHEY and CDR2 SMNVEV (reference sequence). CDR3 length equals 13 residues. Trimming cost V 3 bases and J 9 bases, with 12 bases left between them. CDR3 bases: TGTGCCAGCAGTTTCTCACAGGAAGGTGAGCAGTTCTTC. This codes for CASSFSQEGEQFF.

The chain links TRBV7-2 to TRBJ1-3; D is unresolved. V gave up 0 bases and J gave up 0 bases, with 12 bases separating them. The CDR3 sequence is 17 residues long. Germline CDR1 and CDR2: SGHTA and FQGNSA. DNA of the CDR3: TGTGCCAGCAGCTTAGCGACGGGGAGTTCCTCTGGAAACACCATATATTTT. Amino acids: CASSLATGSSSGNTIYF.

This chain joins TRBV2 and TRBJ2-2, with D hard to call. This CDR3 has 15 residues. Trimming took off 0 bases at V and 0 bases at J, with 5 bases between the two ends. The germline V gene encodes CDR1 SNHLY and CDR2 FYNNEI. CDR3 sequence (DNA): TGTGCCAGCAGTGAAGCCAGGTCGAACACCGGGGAGCTGTTTTTT. Amino acid sequence: CASSEARSNTGELFF.

In its sample, this clone was seen once. Mismatch with germline at one junction end may stem from a read error. This chain links TRBV7-7 with TRBJ1-1; D is ambiguous. There are 13 residues in the CDR3. Germline loops: CDR1 SSHAT, CDR2 FNYEAQ (reference sequence). In nucleotides, the CDR3 is TGTGCTAGCAGCGAGACTCCCACCACTGAAGCTTTCTTT. Amino acid sequence: CASSETPTTEAFF.

The V gene is TRBV5-1, the J gene TRBJ2-5; 10 bases align to TRBD1. The CDR3 has 14 amino acids. After removal of 0 bases from V and 7 bases from J, the junction contained 3 bases not matched to a gene. In germline, CDR1 is SGHRS, CDR2 YFSETQ. The CDR3 DNA is TGCGCCAGCAGCTTGGGACAGGGGGCTGGGACCCAGTACTTC. Amino acids: CASSLGQGAGTQYF.

The chain links TRBV5-1 to TRBJ2-5, with 7 bases identical to TRBD1. The CDR3 is 14 residues long. The V segment lost 2 bases and the J segment 0 bases; nucleotides outside the gene matches: 1. In germline, CDR1 is SGHRS, CDR2 YFSETQ. The CDR3 loop reads CASSFGTDQETQYF. The DNA of the CDR3 is TGCGCCAGCAGCTTTGGGACAGACCAAGAGACCCAGTACTTC.

The rearrangement links TRBV5-4 to TRBJ2-3; 9 nucleotides match TRBD2. This CDR3 has 15 residues. Germline values: CDR1 SGHNT, CDR2 YYREEE (reference sequence). The J segment lost 2 bases and the V segment lost 2 bases, leaving 3 bases of the junction unmatched. The chain's CDR3 is CASSLAGGHTDTQYF. CDR3 coding DNA: TGTGCCAGCAGCTTAGCGGGGGGCCACACAGATACGCAGTATTTT.